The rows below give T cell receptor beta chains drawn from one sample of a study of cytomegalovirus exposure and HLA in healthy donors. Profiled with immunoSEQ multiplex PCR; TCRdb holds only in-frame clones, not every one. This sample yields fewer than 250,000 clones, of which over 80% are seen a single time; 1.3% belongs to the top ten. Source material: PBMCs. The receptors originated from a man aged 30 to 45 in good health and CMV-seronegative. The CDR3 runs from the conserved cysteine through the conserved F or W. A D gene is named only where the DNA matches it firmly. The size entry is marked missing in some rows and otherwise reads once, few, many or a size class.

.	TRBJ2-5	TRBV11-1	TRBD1	TGTGCCAGCAGCGACGGACAGGGAGTGGAGACCCAGTACTTC	CASSDGQGVETQYF
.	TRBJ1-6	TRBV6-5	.	TGTGCCGTAGGGGGGGGAACCTATAATTCACCCCTCCACTTT	CAVGGGTYNSPLHF
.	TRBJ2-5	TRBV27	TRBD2	TGTGCCAGCCCCCCCTTGAGCGGGGTAGTACAAGAGACCCAGTACTTC	CASPPLSGVVQETQYF
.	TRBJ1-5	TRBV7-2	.	TGTGCCAGCAGCCCGGGTAGCCATCAGCCCCAGCATTTT	CASSPGSHQPQHF
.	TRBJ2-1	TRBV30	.	TGTGCCTGGAGTTTTCAGGGGAATGAGCAGTTCTTC	CAWSFQGNEQFF
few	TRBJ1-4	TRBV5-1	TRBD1	TGCGCCAGCAGCTTGAGCCTAACAGGGGGCAATGAAAAACTGTTTTTT	CASSLSLTGGNEKLFF
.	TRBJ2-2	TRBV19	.	TGTGCCAGTAGTATCCCATCCGAGGTGACCACCGGGGAGCTGTTTTTT	CASSIPSEVTTGELFF
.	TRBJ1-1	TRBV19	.	TGTGCCAGTAGTAGCCGGGGTATGAACACTGAAGCTTTCTTT	CASSSRGMNTEAFF
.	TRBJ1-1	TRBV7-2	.	TGTGCCAGCAGCTTAGTAGCTTCGGCAGGGCTGAACACTGAAGCTTTCTTT	CASSLVASAGLNTEAFF
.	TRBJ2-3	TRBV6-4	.	TGTGCCAGCAACAATACTCGGGGACATCCCACAGATACGCAGTATTTT	CASNNTRGHPTDTQYF
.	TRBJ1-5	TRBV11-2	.	TGTGCCAGCAGCTTAGATCGGGGAATGAGGGGCAATCAGCCCCAGCATTTT	CASSLDRGMRGNQPQHF
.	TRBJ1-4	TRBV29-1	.	TGCAGCGTTGAAGGAGGTGGGGAAAAACTGTTTTTT	CSVEGGGEKLFF
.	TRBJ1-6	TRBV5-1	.	TGCGCCAGCAGCTTCTACAGCACAAGAAATAATTCACCCCTCCACTTT	CASSFYSTRNNSPLHF
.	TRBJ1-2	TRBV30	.	TGTGCCTGGGGCCTTGGCAGGTACTATGGCTACACCTTC	CAWGLGRYYGYTF
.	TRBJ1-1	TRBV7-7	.	TGTGCTAGCAGCTTAGTAGCGGACACTGAAGCTTTCTTT	CASSLVADTEAFF
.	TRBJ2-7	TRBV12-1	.	TGTGCCAGCAGCTCTCGTCATGAAGGTGCTTGGACAGAGACCTACGAGCAGTACTTC	CASSSRHEGAWTETYEQYF
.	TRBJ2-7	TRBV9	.	TGTGCCAGCAGCGTAGGGGTGGGGCTGGGCCACGAGCAGTACTTC	CASSVGVGLGHEQYF
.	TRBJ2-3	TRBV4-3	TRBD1	TGCGCCAGCAGCCCCTACGACAGGGGCGGGACAGATACGCAGTATTTT	CASSPYDRGGTDTQYF
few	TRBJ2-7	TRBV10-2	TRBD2	TGCGCCAGCAGTGAGTGGGAGACTAGCGGTTACGAGCAGTACTTC	CASSEWETSGYEQYF
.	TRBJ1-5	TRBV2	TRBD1	TGTGCCAGCAGTGACTGGACAGGGCGCAATCAGCCCCAGCATTTT	CASSDWTGRNQPQHF
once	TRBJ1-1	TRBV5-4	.	TGTGCCAGCAGTTCAGGACAGAGCGGGAACACTGAAGCTTTCTTT	CASSSGQSGNTEAFF
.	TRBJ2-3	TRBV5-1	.	TGCGCCAGCAGCTTGGCGGGGGACCCTAGCACAGATACGCAGTATTTT	CASSLAGDPSTDTQYF
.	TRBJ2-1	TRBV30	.	TGTGCCTGGAGGGAACAGGGGGGGTACAATGAGCAGTTCTTC	CAWREQGGYNEQFF
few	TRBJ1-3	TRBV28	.	TGTGCCAGCAGTACCGTGGGGGGGCAAGGAGGAAACACCATATATTTT	CASSTVGGQGGNTIYF
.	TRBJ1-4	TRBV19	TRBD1	TGTGCCAGTAGTGCCCGACAGGGAGCTAATGAAAAACTGTTTTTT	CASSARQGANEKLFF
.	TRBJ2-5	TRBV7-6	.	TGTGCCAGCAGCTTAGTTAGGACTTCCGAACAAGAGACCCAGTACTTC	CASSLVRTSEQETQYF
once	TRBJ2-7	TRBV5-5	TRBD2	TGTGCCAGCAGCTTGGATCCGGGAGGGCAGTACTTC	CASSLDPGGQYF
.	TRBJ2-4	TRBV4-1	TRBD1	TGCGCCAGCAGCCAAGATTGGGCAGGGGGAAACATTCAGTACTTC	CASSQDWAGGNIQYF
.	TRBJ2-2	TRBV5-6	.	TGTGCCAGCAGCTTGGTAGGGGTTCAGGCTGGGGAGCTGTTTTTT	CASSLVGVQAGELFF
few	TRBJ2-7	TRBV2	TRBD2	TGTGCCAGCAGAAAGACTAGCGGGGGAACCTACGAGCAGTACTTC	CASRKTSGGTYEQYF
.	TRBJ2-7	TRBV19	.	TGTGCCAGTAGTATCATCCCCGCTAGTAGCGAGCAGTACTTC	CASSIIPASSEQYF
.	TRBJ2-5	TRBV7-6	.	TGTGCCAGCAGCTTGGGTCGACAAGTTGAAGAGACCCAGTACTTC	CASSLGRQVEETQYF
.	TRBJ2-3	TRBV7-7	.	TGTGCTAGCAGCTTGAAGGGGCCGTACACAGATACGCAGTATTTT	CASSLKGPYTDTQYF
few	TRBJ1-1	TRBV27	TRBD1	TGTGCCAGCAGTTACGGACAGGGCGGCACTGAAGCTTTCTTT	CASSYGQGGTEAFF
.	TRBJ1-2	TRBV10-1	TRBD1	TGCGCCAGCAGTGAGTCTGATCGGCGGGACCTACGGGACAGGCCTGGCTACACCTTC	CASSESDRRDLRDRPGYTF
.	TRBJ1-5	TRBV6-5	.	TGTGCCAGCAGACCGAACAGTTATCAGCCCCAGCATTTT	CASRPNSYQPQHF
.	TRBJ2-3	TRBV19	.	TGTGCCAGTAGTATGGGACTGCGCATATCGCAGTATTTT	CASSMGLRISQYF
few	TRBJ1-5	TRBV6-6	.	TGTGCCAGCAAAGATCGGGTAGGCAATCAGCCCCAGCATTTT	CASKDRVGNQPQHF
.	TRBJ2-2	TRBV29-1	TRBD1	TGCAGCGTAGAGGACAGGGGGAAGGGCACCGGGGAGCTGTTTTTT	CSVEDRGKGTGELFF
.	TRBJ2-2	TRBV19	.	TGTGCCAGGCGGGTGTGGCGGCGAAGGTGCACCGGGGAGCTGTTTTTT	CARRVWRRRCTGELFF
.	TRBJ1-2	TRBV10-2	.	TGCGCCAGCAGTCCCGTGGCCGACTATGGCTACACCTTC	CASSPVADYGYTF
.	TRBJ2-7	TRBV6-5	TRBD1	TGTGCCACCCAGGGGGCTACCAACGAGCAGTACTTC	CATQGATNEQYF
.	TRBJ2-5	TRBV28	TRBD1	TGTGCCAGCAGTCCAAGACAGGGGGCTCATGAGCAGTACTTC	CASSPRQGAHEQYF
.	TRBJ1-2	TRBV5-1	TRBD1	TGCGCCAGCAGCAAATACAGACAGGGCGCCAACTATGGCTACACCTTC	CASSKYRQGANYGYTF
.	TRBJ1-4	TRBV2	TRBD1	TGTGCCTCAGGGGGACAGGGGTTGAGTAATGAAAAACTGTTTTTT	CASGGQGLSNEKLFF
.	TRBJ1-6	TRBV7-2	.	TGTGCCAGCAGATTAACTAGGAGCTCCTATAATTCACCCCTCCACTTT	CASRLTRSSYNSPLHF
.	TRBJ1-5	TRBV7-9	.	TGTGCCAGCAGCCCTACAGGGTTCCAGCCCCAGCATTTT	CASSPTGFQPQHF
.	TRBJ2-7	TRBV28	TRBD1	TGTGCCAGCAGACTTCCCGGGACAGGGCGCTCCTACGAGCAGTACTTC	CASRLPGTGRSYEQYF
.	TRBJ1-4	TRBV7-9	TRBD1	TGTGCCAGCAGGGACGGTCGGGGACAGTCTAATGAAAAACTGTTTTTT	CASRDGRGQSNEKLFF
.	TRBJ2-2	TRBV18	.	TGTGCCAGCTCACAGGGCGTCATGACGGGACACATCACCGGGGAGCTGTTTTTT	CASSQGVMTGHITGELFF
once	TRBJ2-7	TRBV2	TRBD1	TGTGCCAGCAGTGAAGTACAGGGGGCTGGTGAGCAGTACTTC	CASSEVQGAGEQYF
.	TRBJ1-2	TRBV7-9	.	TGTGCCAGCAGCGATCGAACAGGAGAGACCCCCTATGGCTACACCTTC	CASSDRTGETPYGYTF
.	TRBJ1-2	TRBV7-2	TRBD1	TGTGCCAGCAGCTTATCGGACAGGCCGCCTTCCTATGGCTACACCTTC	CASSLSDRPPSYGYTF
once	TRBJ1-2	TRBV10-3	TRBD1	TGTGCCATCGGGGGGACAGGGGGAACTGTTCAAGGCTACACCTTC	CAIGGTGGTVQGYTF
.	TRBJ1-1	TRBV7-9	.	TGTTCCAGCAGCTTAACACAGAACACTGAAGCTTTCTTT	CSSSLTQNTEAFF